Listed here are 3 T cell receptor beta chains from one sample, sequenced in a study of cytomegalovirus exposure and HLA in healthy donors. PCR amplification relied on 60 Vbeta primers (plus 13 Jbeta primers). Measured with immunoSEQ multiplex PCR; TCRdb has only the in-frame clones, and not every one. The repertoire includes roughly 120,000 clones, 75% to 85% of them detected once, and more than 1.5% sits in the top ten. Material: PBMCs. The receptors derive from a man aged 18 to 35 in good health and CMV-seronegative.

In this sample, this clone turned up once. This rearrangement joins TRBV30 to TRBJ2-1; TRBD2 might be the D (6 bases). The germline CDR1 and CDR2 sequences are GTSNPN and SVGIG (reference sequence). The CDR3 is made up of 21 amino acids. V lost 2 bases and J 2 bases, leaving 31 bases between the germline ends. For the CDR3, the DNA is TGTGCCTGGAGTCACCCGTGGGGCAGCTGGTCTGGGCGGGGAGCCTACAATGAGCAGTTCTTC. Protein sequence: CAWSHPWGSWSGRGAYNEQFF.

The J gene is TRBJ2-5, the V gene TRBV6-5; 7 nucleotides line up with TRBD1. With V trimmed by 6 bases and J by 1 base, 8 bases remained unmatched. The CDR3 extends over 15 amino acids. CDR1 is MNHEY, CDR2 SVGAGI, per germline. CDR3 nucleotide sequence: TGTGCCAGCAGATCCCCCCGGACAGGCCAAGAGACCCAGTACTTC. Its protein product is CASRSPRTGQETQYF.

This rearrangement joins TRBV19 to TRBJ1-2; 8 nucleotides agree with TRBD1. Germline loops: CDR1 LNHDA, CDR2 SQIVND (reference sequence). With V trimmed by 3 bases and J by 5 bases, 5 bases remained unmatched. The CDR3 is 14 amino acids. CDR3 coding DNA: TGTGCCAGTAGTATTTCGCGACAGGGGTATGGCTACACCTTC. Translated, it gives CASSISRQGYGYTF.